Each of the 26 T cell receptor beta chains below was sequenced from the same sample in a study of cytomegalovirus exposure and HLA in healthy donors. The study ran its PCR with 60 Vbeta and 13 Jbeta primers. Generated by immunoSEQ multiplex PCR, the TCRdb table keeps only in-frame clones and is missing some. The sample has almost 95,000 clones; over 65% are singletons. Sequencing input: PBMCs. The source is a man aged 25 to 40 in good health and CMV-seronegative.

This chain uses TRBV5-1 with TRBJ1-3; 7 nucleotides match TRBD1. CDR1 and CDR2 from the germline V gene are SGHRS and YFSETQ. There are 17 residues in the CDR3. The V segment lost 4 bases and the J segment 3 bases; nucleotides outside the gene matches: 13. CDR3 nucleotides: TGCGCCAGCAGCCCTTTACAGGGGCCCCTTTTTGGAAACACCATATATTTT. Translation gives CASSPLQGPLFGNTIYF.

This sequence joins TRBV27 and TRBJ2-5; 7 nucleotides match TRBD1. The CDR3 totals 16 residues. Germline CDR1 reads MNHEY; CDR2 reads SMNVEV (reference sequence). V lost 5 bases to trimming and J lost 3 bases; unmatched junction nucleotides: 12. The CDR3, as DNA: TGTGCCAGCAGTGCGCAACCACAGGGGATTGAAGAGACCCAGTACTTC. This translates into CASSAQPQGIEETQYF.

The V and J genes are TRBV6-5 and TRBJ2-3; TRBD2 agrees at 7 bases. The CDR3 spans 13 residues. The V gene's germline CDR1 is MNHEY and CDR2 SVGAGI. The junction had 3 bases not matched to a gene; V was cut back by 9 bases and J by 0 bases. The CDR3 coding sequence is TGTGCCAGTTGGGGGGGGAGCACAGATACGCAGTATTTT. This sequence encodes CASWGGSTDTQYF.

The genes are TRBV10-3 and TRBJ2-7, with 13 bases that match TRBD2. This CDR3 comprises 14 residues. V gave up 5 bases and J gave up 7 bases; unmatched junction bases: 5. CDR1 is ENHRY, CDR2 SYGVKD, per germline. The DNA for the CDR3 is TGTGCCATCAGTCGGACTAGCGGGAGCAGGGAGCAGTACTTC. Its translation is CAISRTSGSREQYF.

This clone was observed a handful of times. This chain uses TRBV19 with TRBJ1-4; D not resolved. Trimming removed 5 bases from V and 0 bases from J, with 10 bases in between. The CDR3 has 15 amino acids. Per germline, CDR1 LNHDA and CDR2 SQIVND (reference sequence). The CDR3 reads CASSLPRATNEKLFF. Written as DNA, the CDR3 is TGTGCCAGTAGTTTACCGCGAGCAACTAATGAAAAACTGTTTTTT.

The chain combines TRBV2 with TRBJ2-5; unclear D gene. Trimming took off 9 bases at V and 1 base at J, with 9 bases between the two ends. This CDR3 has 12 amino acids. Germline values: CDR1 SNHLY, CDR2 FYNNEI. Here the CDR3 reads CASMGSQETQYF. The CDR3 nucleotides read TGTGCCAGTATGGGCTCCCAAGAGACCCAGTACTTC.

The chain is built from TRBV19 and TRBJ1-1; D is uncertain. V dropped 7 bases and J dropped 3 bases, with 6 bases sitting between them. This CDR3 is built from 11 residues. CDR1 is LNHDA and CDR2 is SQIVND in the germline V gene (reference sequence). In nucleotides, the CDR3 is TGTGCCAGTACTCGGTACACTGAAGCTTTCTTT. Protein product: CASTRYTEAFF.

The V gene is TRBV15, the J gene TRBJ2-1, with no clear D. The CDR3 runs 14 residues. Germline-derived CDR1 and CDR2 are LNHNV and YYDKDF (reference sequence). Trimming left V 5 bases short and J 1 base short, with 9 bases between. Written as DNA, the CDR3 is TGTGCCACCAGCGGCCCCTCGTCCTACAATGAGCAGTTCTTC. This codes for CATSGPSSYNEQFF.

This chain links TRBV5-1 with TRBJ2-1, with 8 bases lining up with TRBD2. This CDR3 region has 14 residues. The V segment lost 4 bases and the J segment 9 bases; nucleotides outside the gene matches: 9. CDR1 and CDR2 (germline): SGHRS, YFSETQ. The CDR3 DNA reads TGCGCCAGCAGCACCGGGACTAGTGAGATTGAGCAGTTCTTC. It codes for CASSTGTSEIEQFF.

The table lists this clone with a few counts. The chain couples TRBV28 to TRBJ1-5; 12 bases are a match to TRBD1. Germline V gene data show CDR1 as MDHEN and CDR2 as SYDVKM. The CDR3 consists of 15 residues. V lost 6 bases, J lost 7 bases, and 7 bases stayed unmatched. CDR3 region: CASRFRDRGLQPQHF. CDR3 in DNA: TGTGCCAGCAGATTCCGGGACAGGGGGCTCCAGCCCCAGCATTTT.

V gene TRBV12-5 combines with J gene TRBJ1-2; D possibly corresponds to TRBD1 (6 bases). V was cut by 1 base and J by 5 bases, with 11 bases left in between. The CDR3 extends over 14 amino acids. Germline CDR1 reads LGHNT; CDR2 reads FRNRAP. CDR3 loop: CASGLAPGQYGYTF. The CDR3 region has the DNA TGTGCTAGTGGTTTGGCCCCCGGACAGTATGGCTACACCTTC.

V and J are TRBV7-2 and TRBJ1-2, with D unclear. CDR1 and CDR2 from the germline V gene are SGHTA and FQGNSA. The CDR3 runs to 12 residues. The V end was cut by 5 bases, the J end by 4 bases, with 8 bases between. The CDR3 reads CASSLRVYGYTF. The CDR3, as DNA: TGTGCCAGCAGCCTTCGCGTCTATGGCTACACCTTC. Full variable domain (missing parts from reference TRBV7-2 and TRBJ1-2): GAGVSQSPSNKVTEKGKDVELRCDPISGHTALYWYRQSLGQGLEFLIYFQGNSAPDKSGLPSDRFSAERTGGSVSTLTIQRTQQEDSAVYLCASSLRVYGYTFGSGTRLTVV.

The chain carries TRBV19 and TRBJ1-1; perhaps TRBD1 as D (5 bases). V gave up 3 bases and J gave up 5 bases, with 13 bases separating them. The CDR3 extends over 14 amino acids. Germline CDR1 and CDR2: LNHDA and SQIVND (reference sequence). CDR3 DNA: TGTGCCAGTAGTATCAGTTCGGGGGGAACTGAAGCTTTCTTT. Its protein product is CASSISSGGTEAFF.

The V and J genes are TRBV9 and TRBJ1-3, with D possibly TRBD1 on 6 matching bases. V lost 0 bases and J 0 bases, leaving 13 bases between the germline ends. Looked up from germline, CDR1 is SGDLS and CDR2 is YYNGEE. The CDR3 is 17 residues long. The CDR3 is CASSVVPDSSSGNTIYF. CDR3 DNA: TGTGCCAGCAGCGTAGTCCCGGACAGCTCCTCTGGAAACACCATATATTTT.

This rearrangement joins TRBV10-3 to TRBJ1-1; D call uncertain. Germline V lookup: CDR1 ENHRY, CDR2 SYGVKD. CDR3 length equals 12 residues. The germline V and J ends were trimmed by 0 bases and 10 bases, with 9 bases remaining between them. The CDR3 DNA reads as TGTGCCATCAGTGAGTCGACCGAGGGAGCTTTCTTT. It specifies CAISESTEGAFF.

This clone was seen once. V usage is TRBV28 and J usage is TRBJ2-7; D perhaps matches TRBD2 (5 bases). This CDR3 has 14 residues. Trimming left V 7 bases short and J 3 bases short, with 16 bases between. From germline, CDR1 is MDHEN and CDR2 SYDVKM. The CDR3 protein is CASTAGGGIYEQYF. DNA of the CDR3: TGTGCCAGCACGGCGGGTGGAGGTATCTACGAGCAGTACTTC.

The sample holds a few counts of this clone. The chain couples TRBV5-1 to TRBJ2-1; a weak D match, TRBD2 (6 bases). Germline V lookup: CDR1 SGHRS, CDR2 YFSETQ. With 4 bases removed from V and 0 bases from J, the gap between germline ends came to 11 bases. CDR3 length equals 15 residues. As DNA, the CDR3 is TGCGCCAGCAGCCCGGGACTGAGCTCCTACAATGAGCAGTTCTTC. Its translation: CASSPGLSSYNEQFF.

DNA of the CDR3: TGTGCCAGCAGTCATGGGACAGGAGCAGGTGATGGCTACACCTTC. Translating it yields CASSHGTGAGDGYTF. J is TRBJ1-2 and V is TRBV6-6, with TRBD1 matching over 8 bases. Germline loops: CDR1 MNHNY, CDR2 SVGAGI (reference sequence). This CDR3 spans 15 amino acids. Trimming removed 5 bases from V and 6 bases from J; junction bases left unmatched: 11.

The genes are TRBV18 and TRBJ1-1; D call uncertain. Trimming left V 2 bases short and J 5 bases short, with 12 bases between. The germline V gene has CDR1 KGHSH and CDR2 LQKENI. This CDR3 has 14 amino acids. CDR3: CASSPVEGWTEAFF. The CDR3 nucleotides read TGTGCCAGCTCACCAGTCGAGGGTTGGACTGAAGCTTTCTTT.

This clone was counted a few times. The chain employs TRBV29-1 and TRBJ1-1; TRBD1 is a possible D gene (6 bases). The V and J ends lost 7 bases and 4 bases respectively, with 13 bases between them. Per the germline V gene, CDR1 is SQVTM and CDR2 is ANQGSEA. The CDR3 loop spans 12 amino acids. This CDR3 reads CSGTGSATEAFF. CDR3 DNA sequence: TGCAGCGGCACAGGGAGTGCCACTGAAGCTTTCTTT.

This clone appeared a single time. The V call is TRBV6-5, the J call TRBJ1-2, with D perhaps TRBD1 (5 bases). Trimming removed 4 bases from V and 4 bases from J, with 13 bases in between. Germline V gene lookup returns CDR1 MNHEY and CDR2 SVGAGI. This CDR3 contains 14 residues. The CDR3 DNA reads as TGTGCCAGCAGTTCGTCGGGGGTAGCCTATGGCTACACCTTC. Translation: CASSSSGVAYGYTF.

The chain employs TRBV5-4 and TRBJ1-1; D not certain. The CDR3 contains 12 residues. Germline CDR1 reads SGHNT; CDR2 reads YYREEE (reference sequence). Trimming shortened V by 1 base and J by 8 bases, and 9 bases separated the two germline ends. This CDR3 reads CASSLTVHEAFF. The CDR3 nucleotides read TGTGCCAGCAGCTTGACGGTCCACGAAGCTTTCTTT.

The chain couples TRBV9 to TRBJ2-1; D unclear. The CDR3 length is 13 residues. Looked up from germline, CDR1 is SGDLS and CDR2 is YYNGEE. Trimming left V 3 bases short and J 8 bases short, with 12 bases between. The CDR3 protein is CASSGRFEDEQFF. As DNA, the CDR3 is TGTGCCAGCAGCGGTAGGTTTGAGGATGAGCAGTTCTTC.

This chain links TRBV7-2 with TRBJ1-5; no firm D call. The CDR3 extends over 15 amino acids. CDR1 and CDR2 (germline): SGHTA, FQGNSA. Trimming left V 1 base short and J 1 base short, with 8 bases between. CDR3 sequence (DNA): TGTGCCAGCAGCTTAGAATCCCAGAGCAATCAGCCCCAGCATTTT. This sequence encodes CASSLESQSNQPQHF.

V usage is TRBV7-8 and J usage is TRBJ2-1, with 8 bases that match TRBD1. V lost 3 bases to trimming and J lost 4 bases; unmatched junction nucleotides: 5. CDR3 length equals 15 residues. Germline V gene lookup returns CDR1 SGHVS and CDR2 FQNEAQ. The CDR3: CASSFDRGFYNEQFF. Written as DNA, the CDR3 is TGTGCCAGCAGCTTCGACAGGGGATTTTACAATGAGCAGTTCTTC. The full variable domain, completed using reference TRBV7-8 and TRBJ2-1, is GAGVSQSPRYKVAKRGQDVALRCDPISGHVSLFWYQQALGQGPEFLTYFQNEAQLDKSGLPSDRFFAERPEGSVSTLKIQRTQQEDSAVYLCASSFDRGFYNEQFFGPGTRLTVL.

The chain has TRBV6-5 and TRBJ2-1; 9 bases align to TRBD2. This CDR3 region has 15 residues. Germline V gene sequence: CDR1 MNHEY, CDR2 SVGAGI. The trim removed 4 bases at V and 5 bases at J, leaving 6 bases unmatched. CDR3 amino acids: CASSSIAGAHNEQFF. CDR3 sequence (DNA): TGTGCCAGCAGTTCAATAGCGGGGGCGCACAATGAGCAGTTCTTC.